This T cell receptor beta chain originates from a study of shared clonotypes between healthy human individuals. The assay was immunoSEQ multiplex PCR, and TCRdb's table has in-frame clones only and misses some. In the table there are a few hundred thousand clones, 70% to 80% of which are singletons. Concerning this clone itself: Its antigen is not identified.

General study findings and limits: What limited the represented genetic and exposure-history diversity was the small number of donors.

The sample consisted of PBMCs. This TCR derives from a woman between 40 and 55 years old in good health. Some clones in this sample may be carry-over from other donors' samples.

CDR3: CASSVRSTDTQYF. The CDR3 DNA is TGTGCCAGCAGTGTTAGGAGCACAGATACGCAGTATTTT. The chain carries TRBV2 and TRBJ2-3; D is unresolved. Germline assignment: CDR1 SNHLY and CDR2 FYNNEI. CDR3 length: 13 residues. V dropped 4 bases and J dropped 0 bases, with 5 bases sitting between them.